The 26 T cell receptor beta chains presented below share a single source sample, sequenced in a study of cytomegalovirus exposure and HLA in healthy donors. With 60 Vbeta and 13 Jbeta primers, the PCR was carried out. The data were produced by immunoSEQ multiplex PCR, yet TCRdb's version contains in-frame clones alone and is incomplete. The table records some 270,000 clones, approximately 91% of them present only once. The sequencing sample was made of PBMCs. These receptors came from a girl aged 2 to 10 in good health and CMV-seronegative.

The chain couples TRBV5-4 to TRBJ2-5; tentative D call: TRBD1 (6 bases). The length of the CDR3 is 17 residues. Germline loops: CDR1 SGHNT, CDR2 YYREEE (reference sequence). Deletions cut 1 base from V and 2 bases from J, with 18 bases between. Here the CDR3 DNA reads TGTGCCAGCAGCTTGTTTTCCGGACAGCGGAATCAAGAGACCCAGTACTTC. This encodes CASSLFSGQRNQETQYF.

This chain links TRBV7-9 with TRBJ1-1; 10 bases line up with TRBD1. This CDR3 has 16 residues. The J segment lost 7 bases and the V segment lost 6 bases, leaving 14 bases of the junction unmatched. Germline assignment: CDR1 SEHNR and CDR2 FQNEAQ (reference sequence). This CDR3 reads CASSHPEPDRGIEAFF. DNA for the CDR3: TGTGCCAGCAGTCACCCAGAACCGGACAGGGGGATTGAAGCTTTCTTT.

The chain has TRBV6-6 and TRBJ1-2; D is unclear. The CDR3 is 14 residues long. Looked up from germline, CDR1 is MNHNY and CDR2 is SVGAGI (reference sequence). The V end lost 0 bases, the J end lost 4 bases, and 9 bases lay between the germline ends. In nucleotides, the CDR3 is TGTGCCAGCAGTTACTCGATGGCTCTCTATGGCTACACCTTC. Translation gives CASSYSMALYGYTF.

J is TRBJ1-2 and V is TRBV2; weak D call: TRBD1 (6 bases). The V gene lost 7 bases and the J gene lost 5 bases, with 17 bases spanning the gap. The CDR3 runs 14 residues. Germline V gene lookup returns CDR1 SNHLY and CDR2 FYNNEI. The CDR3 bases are TGTGCCAGCAATACGAATCCACAGGGATATGGCTACACCTTC. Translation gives CASNTNPQGYGYTF.

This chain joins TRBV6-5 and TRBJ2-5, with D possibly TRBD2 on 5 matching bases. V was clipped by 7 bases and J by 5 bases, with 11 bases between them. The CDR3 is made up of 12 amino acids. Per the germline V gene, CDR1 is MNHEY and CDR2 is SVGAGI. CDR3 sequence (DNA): TGTGCCAGCAAAAGGGAGTCGGAGACCCAGTACTTC. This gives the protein CASKRESETQYF.

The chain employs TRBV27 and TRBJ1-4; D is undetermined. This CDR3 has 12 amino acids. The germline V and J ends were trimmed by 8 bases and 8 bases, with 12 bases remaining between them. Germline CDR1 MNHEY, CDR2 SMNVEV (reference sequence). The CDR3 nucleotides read TGTGCCAGCGCAATACTGTCCGAAAAACTGTTTTTT. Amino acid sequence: CASAILSEKLFF.

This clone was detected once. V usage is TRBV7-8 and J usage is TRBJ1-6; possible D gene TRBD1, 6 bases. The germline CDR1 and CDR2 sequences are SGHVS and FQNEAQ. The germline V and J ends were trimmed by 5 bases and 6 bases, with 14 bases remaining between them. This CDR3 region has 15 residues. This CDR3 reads CASSPAGTLNSPLHF. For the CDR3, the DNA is TGTGCCAGCAGCCCAGCCGGGACACTTAATTCACCCCTCCACTTT. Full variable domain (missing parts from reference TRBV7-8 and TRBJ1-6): GAGVSQSPRYKVAKRGQDVALRCDPISGHVSLFWYQQALGQGPEFLTYFQNEAQLDKSGLPSDRFFAERPEGSVSTLKIQRTQQEDSAVYLCASSPAGTLNSPLHFGNGTRLTVT.

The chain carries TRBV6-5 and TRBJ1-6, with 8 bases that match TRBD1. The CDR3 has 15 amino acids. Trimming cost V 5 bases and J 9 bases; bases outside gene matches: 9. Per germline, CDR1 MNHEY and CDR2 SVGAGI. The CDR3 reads CASSTRQGNGSPLHF. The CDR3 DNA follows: TGTGCCAGCAGTACCAGACAGGGGAACGGTTCACCCCTCCACTTT.

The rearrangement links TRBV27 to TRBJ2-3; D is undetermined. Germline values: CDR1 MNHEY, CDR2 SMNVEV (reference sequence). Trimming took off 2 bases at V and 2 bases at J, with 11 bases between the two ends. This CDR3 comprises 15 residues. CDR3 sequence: CASSLRRGLTDTQYF. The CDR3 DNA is TGTGCCAGCAGTTTAAGGAGAGGTCTCACAGATACGCAGTATTTT.

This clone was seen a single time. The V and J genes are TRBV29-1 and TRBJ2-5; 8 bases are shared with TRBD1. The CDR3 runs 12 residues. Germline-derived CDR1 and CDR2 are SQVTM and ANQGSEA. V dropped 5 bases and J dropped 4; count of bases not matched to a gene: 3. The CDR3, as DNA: TGCAGCGTTCAACAGGGGGTAGAGACCCAGTACTTC. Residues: CSVQQGVETQYF.

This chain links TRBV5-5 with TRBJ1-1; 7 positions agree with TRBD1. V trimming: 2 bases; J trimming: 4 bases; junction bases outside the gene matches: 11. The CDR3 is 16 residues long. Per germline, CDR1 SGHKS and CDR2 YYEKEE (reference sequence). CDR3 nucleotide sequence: TGTGCCAGCAGCTTAGAACTTGTGGCAGGGGGCACTGAAGCTTTCTTT. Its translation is CASSLELVAGGTEAFF. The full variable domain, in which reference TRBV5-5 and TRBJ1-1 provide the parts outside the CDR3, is DAGVTQSPTHLIKTRGQQVTLRCSPISGHKSVSWYQQVLGQGPQFIFQYYEKEERGRGNFPDRFSARQFPNYSSELNVNALLLGDSALYLCASSLELVAGGTEAFFGQGTRLTVV.

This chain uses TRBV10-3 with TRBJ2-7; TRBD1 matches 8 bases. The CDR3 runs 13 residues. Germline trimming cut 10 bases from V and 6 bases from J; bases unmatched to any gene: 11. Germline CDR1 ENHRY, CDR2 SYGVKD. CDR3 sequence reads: CASAAGTGVEQYF. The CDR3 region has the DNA TGTGCCAGCGCGGCAGGGACAGGCGTCGAGCAGTACTTC.

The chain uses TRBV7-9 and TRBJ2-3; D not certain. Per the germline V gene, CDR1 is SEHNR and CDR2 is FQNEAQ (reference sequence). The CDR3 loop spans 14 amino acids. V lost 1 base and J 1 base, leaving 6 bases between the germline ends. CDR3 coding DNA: TGTGCCAGCAGCTTAGTGGTAGGCACAGATACGCAGTATTTT. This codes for CASSLVVGTDTQYF.

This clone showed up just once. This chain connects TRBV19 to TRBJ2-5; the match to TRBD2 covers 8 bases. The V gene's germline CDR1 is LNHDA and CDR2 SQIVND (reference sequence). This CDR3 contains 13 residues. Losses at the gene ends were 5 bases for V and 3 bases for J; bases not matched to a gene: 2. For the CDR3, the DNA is TGTGCCAGTAGTCGTAGCGGGGAAGAGACCCAGTACTTC. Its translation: CASSRSGEETQYF.

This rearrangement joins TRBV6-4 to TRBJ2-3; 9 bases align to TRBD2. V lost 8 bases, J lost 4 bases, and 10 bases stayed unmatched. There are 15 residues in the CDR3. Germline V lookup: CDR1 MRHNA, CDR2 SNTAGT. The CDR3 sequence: CASSVRGGPSDTQYF. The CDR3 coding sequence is TGTGCCAGCTCCGTGCGGGGGGGGCCGTCAGATACGCAGTATTTT.

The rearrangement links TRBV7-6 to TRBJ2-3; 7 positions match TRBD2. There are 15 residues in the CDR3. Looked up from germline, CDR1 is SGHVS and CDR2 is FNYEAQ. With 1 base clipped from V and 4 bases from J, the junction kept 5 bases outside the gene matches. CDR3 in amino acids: CASSLVGGEADTQYF. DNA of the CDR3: TGTGCCAGCAGCTTAGTTGGGGGGGAAGCAGATACGCAGTATTTT.

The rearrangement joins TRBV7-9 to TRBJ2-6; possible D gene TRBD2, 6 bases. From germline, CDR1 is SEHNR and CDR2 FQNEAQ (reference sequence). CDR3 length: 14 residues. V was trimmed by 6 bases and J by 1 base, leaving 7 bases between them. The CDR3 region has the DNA TGTGCCAGCAGGGCGGGATCTGGGGCCAACGTCCTGACTTTC. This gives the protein CASRAGSGANVLTF.

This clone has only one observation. DNA for the CDR3: TGTGCCAGCAGCTTATGGGCGGGGGGTGAAGCTTTCTTT. Encoded protein: CASSLWAGGEAFF. The gene calls are TRBV7-2 and TRBJ1-1; D might be TRBD1 (5 bases). Germline lookup yields CDR1 SGHTA and CDR2 FQGNSA. The CDR3 sequence is 13 residues long. Trimming removed 2 bases from V and 7 bases from J, with 11 bases in between.

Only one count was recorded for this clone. CDR3 coding DNA: TGTGCCAGTAGTCTCTCGGCGGGACAGATAACCTCACCCCTCCACTTT. Translated: CASSLSAGQITSPLHF. The V call is TRBV19, the J call TRBJ1-6, with TRBD1 matching over 7 bases. From germline, CDR1 is LNHDA and CDR2 SQIVND (reference sequence). This CDR3 contains 16 residues. Trimming cost V 5 bases and J 10 bases; bases outside gene matches: 14.

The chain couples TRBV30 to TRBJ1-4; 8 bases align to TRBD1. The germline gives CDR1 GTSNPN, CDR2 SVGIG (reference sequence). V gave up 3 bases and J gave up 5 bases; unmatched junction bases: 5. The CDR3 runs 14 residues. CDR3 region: CAWRDRASNEKLFF. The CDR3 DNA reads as TGTGCCTGGAGGGACAGGGCTTCAAATGAAAAACTGTTTTTT.

The CDR3 loop is CASSQDSLAGDEQYF. Here the CDR3 DNA reads TGCGCCAGCAGCCAAGATTCACTAGCGGGAGACGAGCAGTACTTC. The chain couples TRBV4-1 to TRBJ2-7; 11 bases are shared with TRBD2. Germline V lookup: CDR1 MGHRA, CDR2 YSYEKL. Trimming cost V 0 bases and J 5 bases; bases outside gene matches: 3. The CDR3 sequence is 15 residues long.

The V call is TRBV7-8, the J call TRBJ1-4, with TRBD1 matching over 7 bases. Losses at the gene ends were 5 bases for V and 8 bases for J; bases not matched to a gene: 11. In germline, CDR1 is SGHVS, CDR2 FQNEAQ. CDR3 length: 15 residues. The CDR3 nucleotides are TGTGCCAGCAGCATCTTCAGGGTAGGGGGCGAAAAACTGTTTTTT. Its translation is CASSIFRVGGEKLFF.

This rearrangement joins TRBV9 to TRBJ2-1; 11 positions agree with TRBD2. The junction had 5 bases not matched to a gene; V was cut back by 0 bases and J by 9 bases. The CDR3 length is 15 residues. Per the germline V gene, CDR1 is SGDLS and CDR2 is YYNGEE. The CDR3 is CASSVVAGGRGEQFF. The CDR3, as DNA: TGTGCCAGCAGCGTAGTAGCGGGGGGGCGGGGTGAGCAGTTCTTC.

The CDR3 region is CASSQPETGLNTEAFF. CDR3 in DNA: TGTGCCAGCAGCCAACCCGAGACAGGGTTGAACACTGAAGCTTTCTTT. The gene calls are TRBV11-2 and TRBJ1-1; 7 bases are shared with TRBD1. The CDR3 totals 16 residues. V lost 5 bases to trimming and J lost 0 bases; unmatched junction nucleotides: 9. CDR1 is SGHAT and CDR2 is FQNNGV in the germline V gene.

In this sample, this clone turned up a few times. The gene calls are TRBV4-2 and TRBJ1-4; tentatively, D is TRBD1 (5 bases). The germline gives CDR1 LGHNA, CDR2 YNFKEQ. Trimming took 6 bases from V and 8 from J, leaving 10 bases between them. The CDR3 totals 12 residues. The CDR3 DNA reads TGTGCCAGCAGTCTGGAGGGGGAAAAACTGTTTTTT. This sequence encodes CASSLEGEKLFF.

CDR3 region: CAIRGPGEWAFF. The CDR3 nucleotides read TGTGCCATCAGGGGTCCAGGGGAATGGGCTTTCTTT. The chain recombines TRBV10-3 with TRBJ1-1; a weak D match, TRBD1 (6 bases). The V end was cut by 6 bases, the J end by 11 bases, with 16 bases between. CDR1 is ENHRY and CDR2 is SYGVKD in the germline V gene. The CDR3 totals 12 residues.